Presented here are 9 T cell receptor beta chains from one specimen sequenced in a study of CD8 T cells in ankylosing spondylitis. TCRdb reprocessed the 5' RACE reads via MiXCR and lists one record per CDR3 protein. The data hold 69,000 or so distinct CDR3 sequences, with approximately 5% observed a single time. The sample comprised blood, either unsorted or a sorted T cell fraction (not recorded which). These receptors came from a male donor with ankylosing spondylitis or in good health (not recorded which).

This clonotype has at least ten counts. This chain uses TRBV20-1 with TRBJ2-7, with 10 bases identical to TRBD2. There are 14 residues in the CDR3. Per germline, CDR1 DFQATT and CDR2 SNEGSKA (reference sequence). In DNA form, the CDR3 reads TGCAGAGTAAGCGGGGGGGCTCTCACCTACGAGCAGTACTTC. Amino acid sequence: CRVSGGALTYEQYF.

The sample holds many counts of this clonotype. The chain links TRBV7-6 to TRBJ1-1; 9 positions match TRBD1. Germline lookup yields CDR1 SGHVS and CDR2 FNYEAQ. V shed 1 base, J shed 2 bases, and the junction held 8 bases outside the gene matches. The CDR3 has 17 amino acids. The CDR3 is CASSLGRYRGPNTEAFF. CDR3 DNA sequence: TGTGCCAGCAGCTTAGGCCGCTACAGGGGGCCCAACACTGAAGCTTTCTTT.

This clonotype came up many times. The chain links TRBV5-4 to TRBJ2-5, with D maybe TRBD1 (5 bases). Trimming took 1 base from V and 2 from J, leaving 9 bases between them. Germline lookup yields CDR1 SGHNT and CDR2 YYREEE (reference sequence). CDR3 length: 14 residues. CDR3 region: CASSLRGLQETQYF. The CDR3 DNA reads as TGTGCCAGCAGCTTGAGGGGCCTTCAAGAGACCCAGTACTTC. The variable domain in full, with the rest retrieved from reference TRBV5-4 and TRBJ2-5, is ETGVTQSPTHLIKTRGQQVTLRCSSQSGHNTVSWYQQALGQGPQFIFQYYREEENGRGNFPPRFSGLQFPNYSSELNVNALELDDSALYLCASSLRGLQETQYFGPGTRLLVL.

This clonotype has at least ten counts. This chain links TRBV20-1 with TRBJ1-4, with unresolved D. V was shortened by 6 bases and J by 8 bases, with 7 bases between the two germline ends. Per germline, CDR1 DFQATT and CDR2 SNEGSKA (reference sequence). This CDR3 has 10 amino acids. CDR3: CSASGEKLFF. The CDR3 bases are TGCAGTGCCAGCGGGGAAAAACTGTTTTTT.

In its sample, this clonotype was seen many times. The V and J genes are TRBV20-1 and TRBJ2-1; D not resolved. The V gene lost 6 bases and the J gene lost 10 bases, with 10 bases spanning the gap. The CDR3 is 10 residues long. In germline, CDR1 is DFQATT, CDR2 SNEGSKA (reference sequence). The CDR3: CSADRREQFF. CDR3 DNA sequence: TGCAGTGCCGACCGGCGGGAGCAGTTCTTC.

This clonotype was observed at least ten times. V usage is TRBV5-1 and J usage is TRBJ2-7; weak D call: TRBD1 (5 bases). Trimming shortened V by 0 bases and J by 5 bases, and 6 bases separated the two germline ends. The CDR3 consists of 12 residues. Germline CDR1 and CDR2: SGHRS and YFSETQ. This chain's CDR3 is CASSLARDEQYF. CDR3 DNA sequence: TGCGCCAGCAGCTTGGCCAGGGACGAGCAGTACTTC.

This clonotype came up many times. V gene TRBV11-1 combines with J gene TRBJ2-1; D unresolved. V was trimmed by 3 bases and J by 6 bases, leaving 3 bases between them. The V gene's germline CDR1 is SGHAT and CDR2 FQDESV (reference sequence). The CDR3 contains 11 residues. CDR3 amino acids: CASSLTNEQFF. DNA for the CDR3: TGTGCCAGCAGCTTGACCAATGAGCAGTTCTTC.

This clonotype was observed at least ten times. The gene calls are TRBV7-6 and TRBJ1-5; unclear D gene. Between the trimmed V and J ends, which lost 2 bases and 7 bases, there was a span of 9 bases. Germline V lookup: CDR1 SGHVS, CDR2 FNYEAQ. This CDR3 is built from 13 residues. The CDR3: CASSLRVGQPQHF. The CDR3 DNA follows: TGTGCCAGCAGCTTACGGGTAGGACAGCCCCAGCATTTT.

This clonotype was detected many times. V and J are TRBV7-9 and TRBJ2-1, with a possible D match to TRBD1 (6 bases). This CDR3 is 16 amino acids long. Between the trimmed V and J ends, which lost 4 bases and 0 bases, there was a span of 13 bases. CDR1 and CDR2 from the germline V gene are SEHNR and FQNEAQ (reference sequence). The CDR3: CASSSQGTASYNEQFF. In DNA, the CDR3 is TGTGCCAGCAGCTCTCAGGGGACGGCCTCCTACAATGAGCAGTTCTTC.